Listed below are T cell receptor beta chains from one sample, sequenced in a study of cytomegalovirus exposure and HLA in healthy donors. Profiled with immunoSEQ multiplex PCR; TCRdb holds only in-frame clones, not every one. The listing records approximately 130,000 clones. Sequenced: PBMCs. The receptor set was obtained from a woman aged 60 to 75 in good health and CMV-seronegative. The CDR3 runs from the conserved cysteine through the conserved F or W. The D gene is left open where the match is weak.

TRBD2	TRBV28	TRBJ2-3	CASSLFTGTGTSGNTDTQYF	TGTGCCAGCAGTTTATTCACGGGGACCGGGACTAGCGGAAACACAGATACGCAGTATTTT
.	TRBV6-5	TRBJ1-2	CASRETGGEYGYTF	TGTGCCAGCAGGGAGACTGGCGGGGAATATGGCTACACCTTC
TRBD1	TRBV7-9	TRBJ2-1	CASSLGTGATNSYNEQFF	TGTGCCAGCAGCTTAGGGACAGGGGCAACGAATTCCTACAATGAGCAGTTCTTC
.	TRBV9	TRBJ2-7	CASSEAPGHPYEQYF	TGTGCCAGCAGCGAGGCCCCGGGACACCCCTACGAGCAGTACTTC
.	TRBV5-1	TRBJ1-5	CASMQGPDQPQHF	TGCGCCAGCATGCAGGGGCCCGATCAGCCCCAGCATTTT
.	TRBV2	TRBJ2-3	CASMPGSRVDTQYF	TGTGCCAGCATGCCCGGTTCCCGTGTGGATACGCAGTATTTT
.	TRBV28	TRBJ1-3	CASNPGAASGNTIYF	TGTGCCAGCAACCCAGGGGCAGCCTCTGGAAACACCATATATTTT
TRBD1	TRBV19	TRBJ1-6	CASSIRDRANSPLHF	TGTGCCAGTAGTATCCGGGACAGGGCTAATTCACCCCTCCACTTT
TRBD1	TRBV15	TRBJ2-5	CATSSRTGRVETQYF	TGTGCCACCAGCAGCAGGACAGGGAGAGTGGAGACCCAGTACTTC
TRBD2	TRBV5-1	TRBJ2-1	CASSLSGLAGSSYNEQFF	TGCGCCAGCAGCTTGTCAGGACTAGCGGGGAGCTCCTACAATGAGCAGTTCTTC
TRBD2	TRBV7-9	TRBJ2-2	CASSSGGSNTGELFF	TGTGCCAGCAGTTCGGGAGGATCTAACACCGGGGAGCTGTTTTTT
.	TRBV15	TRBJ2-7	CATGSRGIGYEQYF	TGTGCCACCGGGTCAAGGGGAATAGGCTACGAGCAGTACTTC
TRBD2	TRBV5-4	TRBJ2-1	CASSLGEAGGYNEQFF	TGTGCCAGCAGCTTGGGGGAAGCGGGGGGCTACAATGAGCAGTTCTTC
.	TRBV19	TRBJ2-5	CASSIRERGETQYF	TGTGCCAGTAGTATCCGGGAACGGGGAGAGACCCAGTACTTC
.	TRBV7-3	TRBJ1-1	CASSLKRSTEAFF	TGTGCCAGCAGCTTAAAAAGGAGCACTGAAGCTTTCTTT
.	TRBV5-1	TRBJ1-4	CASSPLDSALNEKLFF	TGCGCCAGCAGCCCGCTGGACAGTGCGCTTAATGAAAAACTGTTTTTT
.	TRBV18	TRBJ1-5	CASSQTGGNQPQHF	TGTGCCAGCTCACAGACAGGTGGCAATCAGCCCCAGCATTTT
TRBD1	TRBV11-2	TRBJ2-1	CASSLDRGEQFF	TGTGCCAGCAGCCTGGACAGGGGCGAGCAGTTCTTC
.	TRBV2	TRBJ2-1	CASSEYQTYNEQFF	TGTGCCAGCAGTGAATACCAGACCTACAATGAGCAGTTCTTC
.	TRBV9	TRBJ2-1	CASSVGPGQGYGNEQFF	TGTGCCAGCAGCGTAGGCCCAGGTCAGGGGTATGGGAATGAGCAGTTCTTC
TRBD2	TRBV15	TRBJ2-7	CATSRGTSGVYEQYF	TGTGCCACCAGCAGAGGCACTAGCGGGGTCTACGAGCAGTACTTC
.	TRBV5-6	TRBJ2-3	CASSLGAYQGTDTQYF	TGTGCCAGCAGCTTGGGCGCCTACCAAGGCACAGATACGCAGTATTTT
.	TRBV2	TRBJ2-4	CASSRSWGGGEYF	TGTGCCAGCAGCCGATCTTGGGGAGGGGGAGAGTACTTC
.	TRBV28	TRBJ1-5	CASRGVGIPQHF	TGTGCCAGCAGGGGAGTGGGGATACCCCAGCATTTT